The clone carrying this T cell receptor beta chain was recorded at least ten times. Antigen unknown. The sample is drawn from a study of response to subunit inactivated influenza vaccine. MiXCR was run by TCRdb on the RT-PCR reads, yielding one entry per CDR3 protein. This repertoire shows approximately 500,000 distinct CDR3 sequences, around 13% found once; its top ten account for roughly 14%. Overall study results and limits: With each seasonal influenza vaccination, the authors suggested, few new T cells are recruited.

Trimming removed 0 bases from V and 5 bases from J, with 11 bases in between. CDR1 and CDR2 (germline): LGHNA, YNFKEQ. This CDR3 comprises 14 residues. The TCR originated in a man aged 50-59 years who received an inactivated influenza vaccine. The rearrangement joins TRBV4-2 to TRBJ2-7; D may be TRBD2 (5 bases). The sample was PBMCs from blood, taken roughly 47 days after vaccination. The CDR3 region has the DNA TGTGCCAGCAGCCAAGAAGGAGGAGGAGACGAGCAGTACTTC. Translating gives CASSQEGGGDEQYF.